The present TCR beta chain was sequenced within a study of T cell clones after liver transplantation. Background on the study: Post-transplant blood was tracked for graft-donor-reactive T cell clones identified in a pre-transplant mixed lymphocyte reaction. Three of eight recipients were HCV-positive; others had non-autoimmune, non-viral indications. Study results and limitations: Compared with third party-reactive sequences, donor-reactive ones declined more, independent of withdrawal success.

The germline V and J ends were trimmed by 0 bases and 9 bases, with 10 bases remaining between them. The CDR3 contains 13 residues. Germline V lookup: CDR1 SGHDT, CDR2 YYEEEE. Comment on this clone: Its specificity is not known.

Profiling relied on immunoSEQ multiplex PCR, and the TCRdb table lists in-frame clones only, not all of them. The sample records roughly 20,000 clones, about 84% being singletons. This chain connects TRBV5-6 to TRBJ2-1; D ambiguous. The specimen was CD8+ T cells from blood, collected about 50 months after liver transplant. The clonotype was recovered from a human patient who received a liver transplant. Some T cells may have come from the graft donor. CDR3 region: CASSLEFKGEQFF. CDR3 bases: TGTGCCAGCAGCTTGGAGTTTAAGGGTGAGCAGTTCTTC.